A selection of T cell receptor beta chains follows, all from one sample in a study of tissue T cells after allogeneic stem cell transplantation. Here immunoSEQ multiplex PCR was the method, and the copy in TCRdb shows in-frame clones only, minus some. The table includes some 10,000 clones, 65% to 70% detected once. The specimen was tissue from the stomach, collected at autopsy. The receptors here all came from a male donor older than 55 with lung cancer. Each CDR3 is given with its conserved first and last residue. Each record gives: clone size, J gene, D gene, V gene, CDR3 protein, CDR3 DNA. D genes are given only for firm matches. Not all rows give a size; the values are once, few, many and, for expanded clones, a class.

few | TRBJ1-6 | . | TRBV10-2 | CASSGQASSPLHF | TGCGCCAGCAGTGGGCAGGCCAGCTCACCCCTCCACTTT
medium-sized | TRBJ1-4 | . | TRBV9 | CASSGGQGRRNEKLFF | TGTGCCAGCAGCGGGGGGCAGGGGAGAAGAAATGAAAAACTGTTTTTT
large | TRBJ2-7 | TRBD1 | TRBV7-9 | CASSDTGGGYEQYF | TGTGCCAGCAGCGACACAGGGGGCGGATACGAGCAGTACTTC
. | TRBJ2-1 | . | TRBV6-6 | CASSWDAPSSYNEQFF | TGTGCCAGCAGTTGGGACGCCCCGAGCTCCTACAATGAGCAGTTCTTC
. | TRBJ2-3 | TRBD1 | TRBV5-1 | CASSLEGQATDTQYF | TGCGCCAGCAGCTTGGAGGGACAGGCAACAGATACGCAGTATTTT
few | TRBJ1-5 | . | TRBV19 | CASTTDGGYNQPQHF | TGTGCCAGTACCACCGACGGGGGGTACAATCAGCCCCAGCATTTT
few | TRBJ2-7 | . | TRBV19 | CASTNERGAYEQYF | TGTGCCAGTACCAATGAGAGAGGGGCCTACGAGCAGTACTTC
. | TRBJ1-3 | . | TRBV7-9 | CASSPETVRNTIYF | TGTGCCAGCAGCCCCGAAACTGTTCGAAACACCATATATTTT
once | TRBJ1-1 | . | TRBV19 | CASRGRTTSFYEAFF | TGTGCCAGTCGGGGCCGAACCACTTCATTCTATGAAGCTTTCTTT
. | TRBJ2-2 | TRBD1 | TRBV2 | CASRRDRMNTGELFF | TGTGCCAGCAGGAGGGACAGGATGAACACCGGGGAGCTGTTTTTT
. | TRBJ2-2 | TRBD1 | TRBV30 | CAWSLTDRVNTGELFF | TGTGCCTGGAGCTTAACAGACAGGGTGAACACCGGGGAGCTGTTTTTT
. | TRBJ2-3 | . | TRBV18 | CASSPTRDTQYF | TGTGCCAGCTCACCGACCCGGGATACGCAGTATTTT
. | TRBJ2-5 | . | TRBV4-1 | CASSPTFSETQYF | TGCGCCAGCAGCCCCACTTTTTCGGAGACCCAGTACTTC
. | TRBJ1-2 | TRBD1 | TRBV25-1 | CASTAGGARGYTF | TGTGCCAGCACGGCAGGGGGGGCGCGGGGCTACACCTTC
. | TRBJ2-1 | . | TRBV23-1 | CASSQSSSGGYNEQFF | TGCGCCAGCAGTCAATCGTCGAGCGGAGGCTACAATGAGCAGTTCTTC
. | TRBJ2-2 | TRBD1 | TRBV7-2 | CASSLTGGNTGELFF | TGTGCCAGCAGCTTAACAGGGGGCAACACCGGGGAGCTGTTTTTT
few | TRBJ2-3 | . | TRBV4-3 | CASSQDWGVRTDTQYF | TGCGCCAGCAGCCAAGACTGGGGGGTGAGGACAGATACGCAGTATTTT
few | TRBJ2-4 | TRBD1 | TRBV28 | CASSLYGTGSSIQYF | TGTGCCAGCAGTTTGTACGGGACAGGGAGCAGCATTCAGTACTTC
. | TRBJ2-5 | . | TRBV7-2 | CASSLAVGSGETQYF | TGTGCCAGCAGCTTAGCGGTCGGGAGCGGGGAGACCCAGTACTTC
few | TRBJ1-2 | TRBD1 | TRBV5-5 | CASSFGTGVGGYTF | TGTGCCAGCAGCTTTGGTACAGGGGTGGGTGGCTACACCTTC
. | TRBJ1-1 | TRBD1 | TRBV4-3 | CASSQDRGRTEAFF | TGCGCCAGCAGCCAAGACAGGGGGCGGACTGAAGCTTTCTTT
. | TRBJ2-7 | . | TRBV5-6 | CASSIWGTDSSYEQYF | TGTGCCAGCAGCATTTGGGGGACGGACAGCTCCTACGAGCAGTACTTC
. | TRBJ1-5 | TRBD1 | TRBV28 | CASRGQGAVFQPQHF | TGTGCCAGCAGGGGACAGGGGGCGGTTTTTCAGCCCCAGCATTTT
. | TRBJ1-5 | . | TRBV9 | CASSVVPVKSNQPQHF | TGTGCCAGCAGCGTAGTGCCCGTCAAGAGCAATCAGCCCCAGCATTTT
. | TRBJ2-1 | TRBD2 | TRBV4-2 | CASSQGAGEVNEQFF | TGTGCCAGCAGCCAAGGAGCGGGAGAGGTAAATGAGCAGTTCTTC
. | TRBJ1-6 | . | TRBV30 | CAWSGLSRHNSPLHF | TGTGCCTGGAGTGGCCTCTCGAGGCATAATTCACCCCTCCACTTT
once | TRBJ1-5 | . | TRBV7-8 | CASSPTLQPQHF | TGTGCCAGCAGCCCGACGCTTCAGCCCCAGCATTTT
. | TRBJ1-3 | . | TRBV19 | CASASGASGNTIYF | TGTGCCAGTGCTTCAGGGGCTTCTGGAAACACCATATATTTT
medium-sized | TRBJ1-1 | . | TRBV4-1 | CASSQGGNRDTEAFF | TGCGCCAGCAGCCAAGGAGGGAACAGGGACACTGAAGCTTTCTTT
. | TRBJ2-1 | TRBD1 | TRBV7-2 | CASSIDRGPGNEQFF | TGTGCCAGCAGCATAGACAGGGGGCCGGGGAATGAGCAGTTCTTC
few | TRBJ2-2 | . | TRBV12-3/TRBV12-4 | CASSTGTGELFF | TGTGCCAGCAGCACAGGCACCGGGGAGCTGTTTTTT
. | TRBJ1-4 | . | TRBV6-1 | CASSEGGGVEKLFF | TGTGCCAGCAGTGAAGGGGGGGGCGTTGAAAAACTGTTTTTT
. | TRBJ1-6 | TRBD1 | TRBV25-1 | CASQQGARSPLHF | TGTGCCAGCCAACAGGGGGCGCGTTCACCCCTCCACTTT
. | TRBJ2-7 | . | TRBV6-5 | CASKRTAGTYEQYF | TGTGCCAGCAAAAGGACGGCAGGGACCTACGAGCAGTACTTC
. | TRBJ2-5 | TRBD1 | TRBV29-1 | CSVDRQGDATQYF | TGCAGCGTTGACCGACAGGGCGACGCGACCCAGTACTTC
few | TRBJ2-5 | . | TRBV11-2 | CASSSGGTLFTETQYF | TGTGCCAGCAGCTCCGGCGGGACACTTTTTACGGAGACCCAGTACTTC
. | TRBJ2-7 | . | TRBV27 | CASSLTDNSNYEQYF | TGTGCCAGCAGTTTGACAGACAACTCTAACTACGAGCAGTACTTC
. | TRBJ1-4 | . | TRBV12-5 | CASGLNRPGDEKLFF | TGTGCTAGTGGTTTGAACCGGCCGGGGGATGAAAAACTGTTTTTT
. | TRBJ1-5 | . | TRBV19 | CASSGDRSQPQHF | TGTGCCAGTAGTGGCGATCGGAGTCAGCCCCAGCATTTT